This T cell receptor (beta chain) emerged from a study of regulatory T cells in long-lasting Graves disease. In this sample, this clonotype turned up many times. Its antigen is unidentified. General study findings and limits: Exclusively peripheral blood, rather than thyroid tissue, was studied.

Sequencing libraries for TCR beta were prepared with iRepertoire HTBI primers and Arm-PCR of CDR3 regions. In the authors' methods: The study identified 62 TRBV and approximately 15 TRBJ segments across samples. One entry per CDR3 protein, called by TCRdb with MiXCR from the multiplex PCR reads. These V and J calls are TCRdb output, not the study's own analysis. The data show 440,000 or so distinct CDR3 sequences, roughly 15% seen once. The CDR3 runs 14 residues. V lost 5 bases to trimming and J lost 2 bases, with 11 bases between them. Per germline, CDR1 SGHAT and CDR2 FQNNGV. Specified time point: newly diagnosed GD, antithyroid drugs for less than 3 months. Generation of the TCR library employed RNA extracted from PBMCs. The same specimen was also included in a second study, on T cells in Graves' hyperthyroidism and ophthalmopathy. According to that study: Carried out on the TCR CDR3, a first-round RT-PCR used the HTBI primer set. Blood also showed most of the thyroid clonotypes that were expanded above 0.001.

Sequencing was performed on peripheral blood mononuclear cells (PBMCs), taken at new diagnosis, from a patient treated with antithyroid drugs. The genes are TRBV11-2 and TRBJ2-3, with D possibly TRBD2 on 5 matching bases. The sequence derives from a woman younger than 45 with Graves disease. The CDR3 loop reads CASSRRRVTDTQYF. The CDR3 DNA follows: TGTGCCAGCAGCAGAAGGCGGGTCACAGATACGCAGTATTTT.